The rows below give T cell receptor beta chains drawn from one sample of a study of CD4 T cells in relation to SARS-CoV-2 and coronaviruses. Data came from immunoSEQ multiplex PCR; TCRdb stores just in-frame clones and leaves some out. The data hold about 26,000 clones, with roughly 76% observed a single time. Which antigens these TCRs recognize remains unknown. The material sequenced was CD4+ T cells from PBMCs, cultured in vitro. The receptor set was obtained from a human donor in good health. Each CDR3 is given with its conserved first and last residue. D genes are given only for firm matches. Clone size, where shown, is once, few, many, or a class for clones that have expanded.

d_gene | j_gene | abundance | v_gene | CDR3nt | CDR3aa
TRBD1 | TRBJ2-1 | - | TRBV6-2/TRBV6-3 | TGTGCCAGCAGTAGGGGACAGGCCTACAATGAGCAGTTCTTC | CASSRGQAYNEQFF
TRBD1 | TRBJ2-7 | - | TRBV5-1 | TGCGCCAGCAGCCGAGGGTCCTGGACACAGGGGCTTCACTACGAGCAGTACTTC | CASSRGSWTQGLHYEQYF
- | TRBJ2-2 | - | TRBV7-2 | TGTGCCAGCAGCTCGGGTAGAGGACGCCTAGGGGTCACCGGGGAGCTGTTTTTT | CASSSGRGRLGVTGELFF
TRBD1 | TRBJ1-5 | few | TRBV3-1/TRBV3-2 | TGTGCCAGCAGCCTGGGAGGGGGACAGCTCAATCAGCCCCAGCATTTT | CASSLGGGQLNQPQHF
- | TRBJ2-7 | - | TRBV3-1/TRBV3-2 | TGTGCCAGCAGCCAAGCCACCTACGAGCAGTACTTC | CASSQATYEQYF
- | TRBJ1-5 | - | TRBV5-8 | TGTGCCAGCAGCTTGGCCAAGGCAGGTAGCAATCAGCCCCAGCATTTT | CASSLAKAGSNQPQHF
- | TRBJ1-1 | - | TRBV19 | TGTGCCAGTACCGATAGGACTGAGAACACTGAAGCTTTCTTT | CASTDRTENTEAFF
TRBD1 | TRBJ1-4 | - | TRBV7-2 | TGTGCCAGCAGCTCACAGGGGTTTGAGGAAAAACTGTTTTTT | CASSSQGFEEKLFF
TRBD1 | TRBJ1-5 | once | TRBV6-5 | TGTGCCAGTCACTATGGGACAGGTCAGCCCCAGCATTTT | CASHYGTGQPQHF
- | TRBJ2-1 | - | TRBV19 | TGTGCCAGTAGAGAAGATCGAAGGGGCAATGAGCAGTTCTTC | CASREDRRGNEQFF
- | TRBJ1-1 | once | TRBV10-1 | TGCGCCAGCAGTGAGGGGGTCGCTGGGAACACTGAAGCTTTCTTT | CASSEGVAGNTEAFF
- | TRBJ2-7 | - | TRBV7-2 | TGTGCCAGCAGCTACGGGGGTACCTCCTACGAGCAGTACTTC | CASSYGGTSYEQYF
- | TRBJ2-6 | - | TRBV6-2/TRBV6-3 | TGTGCCAGCAGTCAGCAGCCCTCTGGGGCCAACGTCCTGACTTTC | CASSQQPSGANVLTF
- | TRBJ1-6 | - | TRBV9 | TGTGCCAGCAGCGTAGGTGTCAGTCCAGAGTCACCCCTCCACTTT | CASSVGVSPESPLHF
- | TRBJ1-1 | few | TRBV5-6 | TGTGCCAGCAGCTCGAGCAGTGAAGCTTTCTTT | CASSSSSEAFF
- | TRBJ1-1 | few | TRBV24-1 | TGTGCCACCAGAGCAGGGGTAAACACTGAAGCTTTCTTT | CATRAGVNTEAFF
TRBD2 | TRBJ2-1 | - | TRBV5-1 | TGCGCCAGCAGCTCGATTAGCGGGAGCTCCTACAATGAGCAGTTCTTC | CASSSISGSSYNEQFF
TRBD1 | TRBJ2-7 | once | TRBV5-1 | TGCGCCAGCAGCTTGGCCGGGACAGGGCCCTACGAGCAGTACTTC | CASSLAGTGPYEQYF
- | TRBJ1-2 | once | TRBV19 | TGTGCCAGTAGTATAGTTGGAACTAACTATGGCTACACCTTC | CASSIVGTNYGYTF
TRBD2 | TRBJ2-5 | - | TRBV6-2/TRBV6-3 | TGTGCCAGCAGTTACCCTTTGGGCGGGGGAAAGACCCAGTACTTC | CASSYPLGGGKTQYF
- | TRBJ2-7 | - | TRBV13 | TGTGCCAGCAGCTTAGTCCCGACAGGCGGGACTGGAGGGGAGCAGTACTTC | CASSLVPTGGTGGEQYF
TRBD1 | TRBJ1-5 | - | TRBV7-7 | TGTGCCAGCAGCTTACCGGGACAGGCCTGTCAGCCCCAGCATTTT | CASSLPGQACQPQHF
- | TRBJ1-6 | - | TRBV5-4 | TGTGCCAGCAGCCCGGACAGAATCTATAATTCACCCCTCCACTTT | CASSPDRIYNSPLHF
- | TRBJ1-5 | - | TRBV3-1/TRBV3-2 | TGTGCCAGCAGCCAGGACCAGGATAGCAATCAGCCCCAGCATTTT | CASSQDQDSNQPQHF
TRBD2 | TRBJ2-7 | once | TRBV7-3 | TGTGCCAGCAGCATGACTAGCGAGGGAGGTCAGCAGTACTTC | CASSMTSEGGQQYF
- | TRBJ2-3 | - | TRBV4-1 | TGCGCCAGCAGCCTTAGACAGGCTAGCACAGATACGCAGTATTTT | CASSLRQASTDTQYF
- | TRBJ2-1 | - | TRBV12-3/TRBV12-4 | TGTGCCAGCAGTTTGCTGGGATATCAGCAGTTCTTC | CASSLLGYQQFF
TRBD2 | TRBJ2-5 | - | TRBV5-1 | TGCGCCAGTCGGGGGGGCCGAGAGACCCAGTACTTC | CASRGGRETQYF
- | TRBJ2-1 | - | TRBV6-1 | TGTGCCAGCAGTGAACAACAACACAATGAGCAGTTCTTC | CASSEQQHNEQFF
- | TRBJ2-2 | - | TRBV19 | TGTGCCTCAGGGGGGACGCTCTTATCCGGGGAGCTGTTTTTT | CASGGTLLSGELFF
- | TRBJ2-5 | - | TRBV19 | TGTGCCAGAAAGGAGACCCAGTACTTC | CARKETQYF
- | TRBJ1-2 | - | TRBV5-1 | TGCGCCAGCAGCTTGGAGGGGGACTATGGCTACACCTTC | CASSLEGDYGYTF
TRBD1 | TRBJ2-1 | - | TRBV6-6 | TGTGCCAGCACCGTCCGGGACAGGGGGGTCTTGAATGAGCAGTTCTTC | CASTVRDRGVLNEQFF
- | TRBJ2-2 | - | TRBV7-9 | TGTGCCAGCAGCGGCAGGGGGGAGAATAGTTCCCCCGGGGAGCTGTTTTTT | CASSGRGENSSPGELFF
TRBD2 | TRBJ2-2 | - | TRBV2 | TGTGCCAGCAGTTCTAGCGGGAGGGTGGCCGGGGAGCTGTTTTTT | CASSSSGRVAGELFF
- | TRBJ2-3 | - | TRBV5-6 | TGTGCCAGCATCGATTCCGGGACATTCAGCACAGATACGCAGTATTTT | CASIDSGTFSTDTQYF
- | TRBJ1-6 | - | TRBV6-5 | TGTGCCAGCAGTTCCAAGGACGTCTATAATTCACCCCTCCACTTT | CASSSKDVYNSPLHF
- | TRBJ2-7 | - | TRBV7-9 | TGTGCCAGCAGCTTCAATCCCGGCCCCTACGAGCAGTACTTC | CASSFNPGPYEQYF
- | TRBJ2-2 | - | TRBV28 | TGTGCCAGCAGTTTGGGCCAGTACACCGGGGAGCTGTTTTTT | CASSLGQYTGELFF
TRBD2 | TRBJ2-7 | - | TRBV6-1 | TGTGCCAGCAGCGGGTCTAGCGGGACCTCCTACGAGCAGTACTTC | CASSGSSGTSYEQYF
- | TRBJ2-5 | - | TRBV5-1 | TGCGCCAGCAGCTTGGGGCAAACACAAGAGACCCAGTACTTC | CASSLGQTQETQYF
- | TRBJ1-4 | - | TRBV19 | TGTGCCAGTAGTGAGCAGGTTAATGAAAAACTGTTTTTT | CASSEQVNEKLFF
- | TRBJ1-1 | - | TRBV12-3/TRBV12-4 | TGTGCCAGCAGTCCCCGAGGCGCCACTGAAGCTTTCTTT | CASSPRGATEAFF
- | TRBJ1-5 | few | TRBV5-5 | TGTGCCAGCAGCTTTTCTGCAGGTTTCGATCAGCCCCAGCATTTT | CASSFSAGFDQPQHF
- | TRBJ2-2 | - | TRBV5-1 | TGCGCCAGCAGCCCCTGGCCGACCGGGGAGCTGTTTTTT | CASSPWPTGELFF
- | TRBJ2-3 | - | TRBV25-1 | TGTGCCAGCAGTGAATTCCCCCTTTCCAGGGTTTCGACAGATACGCAGTATTTT | CASSEFPLSRVSTDTQYF
TRBD2 | TRBJ2-5 | once | TRBV10-2 | TGCGCCAGCTTGAGACTAGCGGGGAAAGAGACCCAGTACTTC | CASLRLAGKETQYF
TRBD2 | TRBJ2-1 | - | TRBV11-2 | TGTGCCAGCAGCTTAGATCGACTAGCCAGGAATGAGCAGTTCTTC | CASSLDRLARNEQFF
TRBD2 | TRBJ2-5 | - | TRBV5-6 | TGTGCCAGCAGTCGAACTAGCGGAAGCCAAGAGACCCAGTACTTC | CASSRTSGSQETQYF
- | TRBJ2-7 | - | TRBV6-2/TRBV6-3 | TGTGCCAGCAGCCGCGACAGGACCTACGAGCAGTACTTC | CASSRDRTYEQYF
TRBD1 | TRBJ2-3 | - | TRBV18 | TGTGCCAGCTCACCACCGACCGGGACAGGGGGAGATACGCAGTATTTT | CASSPPTGTGGDTQYF
- | TRBJ2-2 | - | TRBV29-1 | TGCAGCGTTGGGGGTTCCCGATGGAACACCGGGGAGCTGTTTTTT | CSVGGSRWNTGELFF
TRBD1 | TRBJ2-7 | - | TRBV7-2 | TGTGCCAGCAGCTTAGAAGGGACAGGAGCCTACGAGCAGTACTTC | CASSLEGTGAYEQYF